The 24 T cell receptor beta chains presented below share a single source sample, sequenced in a study of blood T cell repertoires in COVID-19. Assay used: immunoSEQ multiplex PCR; TCRdb lists only in-frame clones, some missing. The sample has tens of thousands of clones, around four fifths seen once; the top ten hold around 40%. The sample was peripheral blood. Receptors originate from a man aged 80 or over with active or convalescent COVID-19.

This chain connects TRBV28 to TRBJ1-5; 8 bases are a match to TRBD1. V shed 6 bases and J 3 bases; nucleotides not matched to a gene: 7. CDR1 and CDR2 (germline): MDHEN, SYDVKM. The CDR3 runs to 15 residues. CDR3 sequence (DNA): TGTGCCAGCAGAGCTGGGGGACAGGACAATCAGCCCCAGCATTTT. This sequence encodes CASRAGGQDNQPQHF.

The gene calls are TRBV10-3 and TRBJ2-2; 12 positions match TRBD1. The CDR3 runs 16 residues. Germline-derived CDR1 and CDR2 are ENHRY and SYGVKD. V trimming: 6 bases; J trimming: 0 bases; junction bases outside the gene matches: 2. CDR3 sequence (DNA): TGTGCCATCAGCGGGACAGGGGGCGCGAACACCGGGGAGCTGTTTTTT. Amino acid sequence: CAISGTGGANTGELFF.

The genes are TRBV9 and TRBJ2-5; 9 nucleotides match TRBD1. The CDR3 consists of 14 residues. Germline V gene data show CDR1 as SGDLS and CDR2 as YYNGEE. The trim removed 3 bases at V and 4 bases at J, leaving 4 bases unmatched. The chain's CDR3 is CASSAGTGRETQYF. CDR3 nucleotide sequence: TGTGCCAGCAGCGCAGGGACAGGGAGAGAGACCCAGTACTTC.

This clone was seen once. The chain carries TRBV5-8 and TRBJ2-5; 8 bases line up with TRBD1. This CDR3 spans 15 amino acids. In germline, CDR1 is SGHTS, CDR2 YDEGEE. V lost 3 bases and J lost 7; bases outside the gene matches: 11. CDR3 residues: CASSSMDRVAGTQYF. In DNA form, the CDR3 reads TGTGCCAGCAGCTCGATGGACAGGGTTGCTGGGACCCAGTACTTC.

The chain is built from TRBV27 and TRBJ2-2; 10 nucleotides match TRBD1. Germline V gives CDR1 MNHEY, CDR2 SMNVEV (reference sequence). The CDR3 is 19 residues long. V lost 2 bases, J lost 1 base, and 10 bases stayed unmatched. CDR3 sequence reads: CASSLPPSRTGGNTGELFF. The DNA of the CDR3 is TGTGCCAGCAGTTTACCGCCCTCAAGGACAGGGGGGAACACCGGGGAGCTGTTTTTT.

This clone was counted between two and nine times. The V and J genes are TRBV27 and TRBJ1-2, with TRBD1 as a possible D gene (5 bases). The CDR3 covers 14 residues. V was trimmed by 5 bases and J by 6 bases, leaving 16 bases between them. Per the germline V gene, CDR1 is MNHEY and CDR2 is SMNVEV (reference sequence). The CDR3 DNA follows: TGTGCCAGCAGTCCAATATTGGGGGGAGATGGCTACACCTTC. Translating it yields CASSPILGGDGYTF.

The chain couples TRBV5-1 to TRBJ2-7; 8 bases map to TRBD1. Germline V gene lookup returns CDR1 SGHRS and CDR2 YFSETQ. This CDR3 contains 15 residues. The junction had 8 bases not matched to a gene; V was cut back by 5 bases and J by 1 base. The CDR3 loop reads CASSFTGGTSYEQYF. As DNA, the CDR3 is TGCGCCAGCAGTTTTACAGGGGGGACTTCCTACGAGCAGTACTTC.

The chain employs TRBV7-3 and TRBJ2-2; D is perhaps TRBD2 (5 bases). The CDR3 spans 13 residues. In germline, CDR1 is SGHTA, CDR2 FQGTGA. The ends were cut back, 5 bases at V and 7 bases at J, with 11 bases in the middle. CDR3 sequence: CASSPRRGGELFF. In DNA form, the CDR3 reads TGTGCCAGCAGCCCTCGCCGGGGCGGGGAGCTGTTTTTT.

The chain employs TRBV2 and TRBJ1-5, with TRBD1 matching 9 bases. Germline assignment: CDR1 SNHLY and CDR2 FYNNEI. The CDR3 extends over 14 amino acids. V gave up 6 bases and J gave up 5 bases; unmatched junction bases: 5. Written as DNA, the CDR3 is TGTGCCAGCAGGAGGGACAGGGTAGATCAGCCCCAGCATTTT. This translates into CASRRDRVDQPQHF. The whole variable domain, remainder taken from reference TRBV2 and TRBJ1-5, is EPEVTQTPSHQVTQMGQEVILRCVPISNHLYFYWYRQILGQKVEFLVSFYNNEISEKSEIFDDQFSVERPDGSNFTLKIRSTKLEDSAMYFCASRRDRVDQPQHFGDGTRLSIL.

V and J are TRBV5-1 and TRBJ1-2; 8 bases are a match to TRBD1. The germline V gene has CDR1 SGHRS and CDR2 YFSETQ. With V trimmed by 0 bases and J by 7 bases, 8 bases remained unmatched. The CDR3 length is 15 residues. CDR3 nucleotide sequence: TGCGCCAGCAGCTTGGAAGGGGCAGGGGGCGGTGGCTACACCTTC. Translating it yields CASSLEGAGGGGYTF.

The V gene is TRBV6-5, the J gene TRBJ1-6, with TRBD1 as a possible D gene (5 bases). The CDR3 has 15 residues. Germline V CDR1 and CDR2: MNHEY, SVGAGI. V lost 2 bases to trimming and J lost 7 bases, with 12 bases between them. CDR3 DNA sequence: TGTGCCAGCAGTTACGGGCAGGGTAGGAATTCACCCCTCCACTTT. Its protein is CASSYGQGRNSPLHF.

The gene calls are TRBV28 and TRBJ1-1; no firm D call. Germline values: CDR1 MDHEN, CDR2 SYDVKM. The CDR3 contains 12 residues. The ends were cut back, 4 bases at V and 1 base at J, with 4 bases in the middle. CDR3 region: CASSWANTEAFF. The CDR3 DNA reads as TGTGCCAGCAGTTGGGCGAACACTGAAGCTTTCTTT.

The chain recombines TRBV10-2 with TRBJ2-7; D perhaps matches TRBD2 (5 bases). V lost 4 bases and J lost 0, with 13 bases in between. This CDR3 is 15 amino acids long. Germline CDR1 is WSHSY and CDR2 is SAAADI. CDR3 region: CASSGSTTSSYEQYF. CDR3 coding DNA: TGCGCCAGCAGTGGCAGTACCACTAGCTCCTACGAGCAGTACTTC.

This clone was observed a single time. The chain combines TRBV11-2 with TRBJ2-7; TRBD2 is a possible D gene (5 bases). The V gene's germline CDR1 is SGHAT and CDR2 FQNNGV. This CDR3 contains 17 residues. Deletions cut 5 bases from V and 1 base from J, with 21 bases between. CDR3 protein: CASSGVTSRGLSYEQYF. The CDR3 DNA reads TGTGCCAGCAGCGGTGTGACAAGTCGGGGTCTTTCCTACGAGCAGTACTTC.

The CDR3 coding sequence is TGTGCCAGCAGCCCCCGAGCGGGAGGGCCGAATGAGCAGTTCTTC. This gives the protein CASSPRAGGPNEQFF. This rearrangement joins TRBV7-2 to TRBJ2-1; the match to TRBD2 covers 10 bases. The CDR3 is made up of 15 amino acids. After removal of 5 bases from V and 7 bases from J, the junction contained 8 bases not matched to a gene. The V gene's germline CDR1 is SGHTA and CDR2 FQGNSA.

This chain's CDR3 is CASTSPGSKYEQYF. The CDR3 region has the DNA TGTGCCAGCACCTCTCCAGGTAGTAAGTACGAGCAGTACTTC. This chain uses TRBV9 with TRBJ2-7; D unresolved. Germline assignment: CDR1 SGDLS and CDR2 YYNGEE. The germline V and J ends were trimmed by 6 bases and 4 bases, with 17 bases remaining between them. CDR3 length equals 14 residues.

This rearrangement joins TRBV5-1 to TRBJ1-2, with D possibly matching TRBD1 (5 bases). Germline assignment: CDR1 SGHRS and CDR2 YFSETQ. The length of the CDR3 is 14 residues. V lost 0 bases, J lost 2 bases, and 8 bases lay in between. In DNA, the CDR3 is TGCGCCAGCAGCTTGGGGCGGGGGAACTATGGCTACACCTTC. Its protein is CASSLGRGNYGYTF.

J is TRBJ1-2 and V is TRBV18, with a possible D match to TRBD1 (6 bases). The germline V gene encodes CDR1 KGHSH and CDR2 LQKENI. Between the trimmed V and J ends, which lost 2 bases and 2 bases, there was a span of 12 bases. CDR3 size: 15 residues. The CDR3 coding sequence is TGTGCCAGCTCACCAACAGGGCCGACGAACTATGGCTACACCTTC. Its translation is CASSPTGPTNYGYTF. Full variable domain (outside the CDR3, taken from reference TRBV18 and TRBJ1-2): NAGVMQNPRHLVRRRGQEARLRCSPMKGHSHVYWYRQLPEEGLKFMVYLQKENIIDESGMPKERFSAEFPKEGPSILRIQQVVRGDSAAYFCASSPTGPTNYGYTFGSGTRLTVV.

The chain is built from TRBV7-9 and TRBJ1-2; D is unresolved. The germline V gene encodes CDR1 SEHNR and CDR2 FQNEAQ (reference sequence). The CDR3 runs 13 residues. With 1 base removed from V and 7 bases from J, the gap between germline ends came to 10 bases. The CDR3 DNA reads as TGTGCCAGCAGCTTAGGTGAAAAGCGTGGCTACACCTTC. It translates to CASSLGEKRGYTF.

This clone was picked up one time. The V call is TRBV12-3 or TRBV12-4, the J call TRBJ2-5; a weak D match, TRBD2 (5 bases). The ends were cut back, 3 bases at V and 3 bases at J, with 8 bases in the middle. The CDR3 loop spans 13 amino acids. The CDR3 DNA reads TGTGCCAGCAGTTTTGAGGGAGAAGAGACCCAGTACTTC. Protein sequence: CASSFEGEETQYF.

As regards this clone: At one end, the junction sequence differs from germline, possibly due to a read error. The rearrangement links TRBV29-1 to TRBJ1-2; D might be TRBD1 (6 bases). The CDR3 spans 14 residues. CDR1 and CDR2 (germline): SQVTM, ANQGSEA. The CDR3 loop reads CSLEDRSSNYGYTF. As DNA, the CDR3 is TGCAGCCTTGAGGACAGATCTTCTAACTATGGCTACACCTTC.

This CDR3 reads CASNYPSGSSYNEQFF. CDR3 nucleotide sequence: TGTGCCAGCAATTACCCTAGCGGGAGCTCCTACAATGAGCAGTTCTTC. The rearrangement joins TRBV2 to TRBJ2-1; 10 bases are shared with TRBD2. The CDR3 is 16 amino acids. Germline CDR1 and CDR2: SNHLY and FYNNEI. After removal of 7 bases from V and 0 bases from J, the junction contained 6 bases not matched to a gene. Full variable domain (rest looked up from reference TRBV2 and TRBJ2-1): EPEVTQTPSHQVTQMGQEVILRCVPISNHLYFYWYRQILGQKVEFLVSFYNNEISEKSEIFDDQFSVERPDGSNFTLKIRSTKLEDSAMYFCASNYPSGSSYNEQFFGPGTRLTVL.

This clone occurred a few times. The gene calls are TRBV7-6 and TRBJ1-1, with 9 positions matching TRBD1. Germline CDR1 and CDR2: SGHVS and FNYEAQ. The CDR3 length is 15 residues. Trimming removed 5 bases from V and 5 bases from J; junction bases left unmatched: 9. The chain's CDR3 is CASSPRDRDMTEAFF. Here the CDR3 DNA reads TGTGCCAGCAGCCCCCGGGACAGGGATATGACTGAAGCTTTCTTT.

This chain connects TRBV3-1 (or the pseudogene TRBV3-2) to TRBJ2-2, with D perhaps matching TRBD2 (6 bases). CDR1 is LGHDT and CDR2 is YNNKEL in the germline V gene (reference sequence). The CDR3 covers 15 residues. V was cut by 1 base and J by 4 bases, with 10 bases left in between. CDR3 in amino acids: CASSQVGGTTGELFF. CDR3 DNA: TGTGCCAGCAGCCAAGTGGGGGGAACCACCGGGGAGCTGTTTTTT.